The 17 T cell receptor beta chains below were found in one sample sequenced in a study of cytomegalovirus exposure and HLA in healthy donors. It was with 60 Vbeta and 13 Jbeta primers that the PCR ran. Measured with immunoSEQ multiplex PCR; TCRdb has only the in-frame clones, and not every one. In the table there are approximately 75,000 clones, about three quarters of which are singletons. The sequencing input was PBMCs. These receptors were taken from a male donor in good health and CMV-seronegative.

Concerning this clone itself: One end of the junction varies from germline; a read error may be responsible. J is TRBJ1-6 and V is TRBV7-2; 7 nucleotides align to TRBD1. Germline loops: CDR1 SGHTA, CDR2 FQGNSA. There are 16 residues in the CDR3. CDR3 residues: CASSFTGVVNNSPLNF. CDR3 sequence (DNA): TGTGCCAGCAGCTTCACAGGGGTCGTCAATAATTCACCCCTCAACTTT.

This clone appeared once. The chain joins TRBV7-8 to TRBJ1-3; D remains ambiguous. This CDR3 contains 16 residues. Germline CDR1 reads SGHVS; CDR2 reads FQNEAQ. The germline V and J ends were trimmed by 1 base and 0 bases, with 10 bases remaining between them. The DNA of the CDR3 is TGTGCCAGCAGCTTAGGACTCCCCGGCTCTGGAAACACCATATATTTT. Translating gives CASSLGLPGSGNTIYF.

The chain combines TRBV27 with TRBJ2-1; D is unresolved. Germline CDR1 and CDR2: MNHEY and SMNVEV (reference sequence). V lost 3 bases to trimming and J lost 9 bases, with 6 bases between them. The CDR3 covers 11 residues. The CDR3 nucleotides are TGTGCCAGCAGTTTTGGCAGTGAGCAGTTCTTC. It is translated as CASSFGSEQFF.

V usage is TRBV19 and J usage is TRBJ2-3; tentatively, D is TRBD2 (6 bases). V was pared by 6 bases and J by 5 bases, with 15 bases between. Germline V gene lookup returns CDR1 LNHDA and CDR2 SQIVND (reference sequence). The CDR3 has 14 residues. This chain's CDR3 is CASSPGRFVDTQYF. The CDR3 coding sequence is TGTGCCAGTAGCCCGGGGAGGTTTGTAGATACGCAGTATTTT. Drawing the rest from reference TRBV19 and TRBJ2-3, the complete variable domain is DGGITQSPKYLFRKEGQNVTLSCEQNLNHDAMYWYRQDPGQGLRLIYYSQIVNDFQKGDIAEGYSVSREKKESFPLTVTSAQKNPTAFYLCASSPGRFVDTQYFGPGTRLTVL.

This clone came up a few times. The chain couples TRBV19 to TRBJ2-5; 9 bases agree with TRBD1. Germline trimming cut 5 bases from V and 2 bases from J; bases unmatched to any gene: 6. Per germline, CDR1 LNHDA and CDR2 SQIVND (reference sequence). This CDR3 contains 15 residues. The CDR3 nucleotides read TGTGCCAGTAGTGCCCCCGGGACAGGGCAAGAGACCCAGTACTTC. This codes for CASSAPGTGQETQYF.

V gene TRBV2 combines with J gene TRBJ1-6; D uncertain. The CDR3 sequence is 13 residues long. The V and J ends lost 3 bases and 10 bases respectively, with 10 bases between them. Germline assignment: CDR1 SNHLY and CDR2 FYNNEI. This chain's CDR3 is CASSDERGSPLHF. Written as DNA, the CDR3 is TGTGCCAGCAGTGACGAGCGTGGATCACCCCTCCACTTT. The whole variable domain, remainder taken from reference TRBV2 and TRBJ1-6, is EPEVTQTPSHQVTQMGQEVILRCVPISNHLYFYWYRQILGQKVEFLVSFYNNEISEKSEIFDDQFSVERPDGSNFTLKIRSTKLEDSAMYFCASSDERGSPLHFGNGTRLTVT.

J is TRBJ1-2 and V is TRBV29-1, with 7 positions matching TRBD1. Germline CDR1 is SQVTM and CDR2 is ANQGSEA. CDR3 length: 12 residues. Unmatched junction bases numbered 10, after V lost 7 bases and J lost 8 bases. This chain's CDR3 is CSDVGGTAGYTF. CDR3 DNA: TGCAGCGACGTAGGGGGGACAGCCGGCTACACCTTC.

The V and J genes are TRBV18 and TRBJ2-7; 8 positions match TRBD1. The CDR3 contains 15 residues. Germline values: CDR1 KGHSH, CDR2 LQKENI. V gave up 4 bases and J gave up 2 bases; unmatched junction bases: 7. CDR3 loop: CASSLSGTGTYEQYF. For the CDR3, the DNA is TGTGCCAGCTCACTATCCGGGACAGGCACCTACGAGCAGTACTTC.

This clone appeared a few times. The CDR3 region is CASSVDPTGVRETQYF. Here the CDR3 DNA reads TGTGCCAGCAGCGTAGATCCGACAGGGGTTCGGGAGACCCAGTACTTC. V usage is TRBV9 and J usage is TRBJ2-5; 8 bases map to TRBD1. V was pared by 0 bases and J by 5 bases, with 9 bases of the junction left unmatched. This CDR3 contains 16 residues. Per the germline V gene, CDR1 is SGDLS and CDR2 is YYNGEE.

The rearrangement joins TRBV27 to TRBJ1-2, with D unclear. V was trimmed by 2 bases and J by 6 bases, leaving 13 bases between them. Germline assignment: CDR1 MNHEY and CDR2 SMNVEV (reference sequence). The CDR3 totals 14 residues. As DNA, the CDR3 is TGTGCCAGCAGTTTAAGGGAGGGTAGAGATGGCTACACCTTC. This encodes CASSLREGRDGYTF.

This clone was observed a single time. The chain employs TRBV27 and TRBJ1-2, with TRBD1 identical over 9 bases. CDR3 length: 16 residues. With 4 bases clipped from V and 4 bases from J, the junction kept 10 bases outside the gene matches. Germline CDR1 reads MNHEY; CDR2 reads SMNVEV (reference sequence). DNA for the CDR3: TGTGCCAGCAGTTCAGCCGGGACAGGGAGGGGCTATGGCTACACCTTC. It encodes CASSSAGTGRGYGYTF.

The rearrangement joins TRBV6-1 to TRBJ2-7; 7 positions match TRBD1. The CDR3 sequence is 15 residues long. V was pared by 6 bases and J by 2 bases, with 10 bases of the junction left unmatched. Germline V gene data show CDR1 as MNHNS and CDR2 as SASEGT. CDR3 sequence (DNA): TGTGCCAGCAGGCAGGGGACAGCGACAGCCTACGAGCAGTACTTC. This codes for CASRQGTATAYEQYF.

The chain joins TRBV2 to TRBJ2-7, with D perhaps matching TRBD1 (5 bases). Looked up from germline, CDR1 is SNHLY and CDR2 is FYNNEI. The CDR3 is made up of 11 amino acids. Trimming pared 8 bases from V and 3 bases from J, leaving 8 bases between. In DNA, the CDR3 is TGTGCCAGCGGACAAGGCTACGAGCAGTACTTC. Translated, it gives CASGQGYEQYF.

This clone has only a few counts. The chain carries TRBV6-1 and TRBJ2-5; 10 bases are a match to TRBD2. The CDR3 totals 15 residues. Germline CDR1 is MNHNS and CDR2 is SASEGT. V dropped 5 bases and J dropped 4; count of bases not matched to a gene: 7. For the CDR3, the DNA is TGTGCCAGCAGTCCGAGCGGGGGGGCCTTAGAGACCCAGTACTTC. Its translation is CASSPSGGALETQYF.

The rearrangement joins TRBV28 to TRBJ2-3; 7 positions match TRBD1. This CDR3 comprises 18 residues. The germline V gene has CDR1 MDHEN and CDR2 SYDVKM. Trimming took 4 bases from V and 1 from J; bases not matched to a gene: 14. CDR3 nucleotide sequence: TGTGCCAGCAGTTACCTAGACAGGGCAGAGTGGGGCACAGATACGCAGTATTTT. Its translation is CASSYLDRAEWGTDTQYF.

The chain couples TRBV7-6 to TRBJ2-5, with D tentatively TRBD2 (5 bases). Per germline, CDR1 SGHVS and CDR2 FNYEAQ. Deletions cut 4 bases from V and 2 bases from J, with 23 bases between. The CDR3 runs to 18 residues. The CDR3 bases are TGTGCCAGCAGCTCACAACCAAACTCACTAGGCTTACAAGAGACCCAGTACTTC. Its protein is CASSSQPNSLGLQETQYF.

The V and J genes are TRBV29-1 and TRBJ2-7; 7 bases agree with TRBD2. V lost 2 bases, J lost 0 bases, and 4 bases stayed unmatched. Per the germline V gene, CDR1 is SQVTM and CDR2 is ANQGSEA. CDR3 length equals 14 residues. The CDR3 is CSVERGGSSYEQYF. In DNA, the CDR3 is TGCAGCGTTGAACGGGGCGGGAGCTCCTACGAGCAGTACTTC.